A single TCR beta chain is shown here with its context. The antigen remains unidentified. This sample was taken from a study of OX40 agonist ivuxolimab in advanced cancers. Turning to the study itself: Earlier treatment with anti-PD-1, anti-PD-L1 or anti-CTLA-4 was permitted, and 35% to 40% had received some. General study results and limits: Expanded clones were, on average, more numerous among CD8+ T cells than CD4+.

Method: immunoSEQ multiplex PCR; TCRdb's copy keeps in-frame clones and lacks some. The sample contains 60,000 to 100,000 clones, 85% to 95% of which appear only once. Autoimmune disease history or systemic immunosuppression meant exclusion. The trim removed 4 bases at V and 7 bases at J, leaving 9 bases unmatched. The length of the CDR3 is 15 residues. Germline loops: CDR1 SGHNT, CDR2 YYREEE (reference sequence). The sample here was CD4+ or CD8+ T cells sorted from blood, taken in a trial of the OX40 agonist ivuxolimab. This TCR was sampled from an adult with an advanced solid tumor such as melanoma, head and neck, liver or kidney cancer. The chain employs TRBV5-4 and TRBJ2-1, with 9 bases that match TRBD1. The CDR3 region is CASSLWTGASNEQFF. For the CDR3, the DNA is TGTGCCAGCAGCCTCTGGACAGGGGCGTCAAATGAGCAGTTCTTC.